This T cell receptor (beta chain) was identified in a study of T cell repertoires in cytomegalovirus infection. Study in general: It was the public TCR beta signatures that indicated both CMV infection and matching HLA type. Whole-study results and caveats: Dominating the ex vivo response were TCR beta clonotypes that were CMV-specific and HLA-C-restricted. Of the TCR beta families, the public ones yielded a cumulative frequency that identified carriers of CMV plus the relevant HLA.

TCRdb recomputed calls from the reads with MiXCR, one row per CDR3 protein. The sample carries roughly 200,000 distinct CDR3 sequences, roughly 15% recorded once. On this clonotype: Antigen specificity is unknown.

J gave up 10 bases and V 3 bases, and 11 bases lay outside the gene matches. The CDR3 is 14 amino acids. Germline CDR1 and CDR2: SGHAT and FQNNGV. J is TRBJ2-5 and V is TRBV11-2, with 7 bases fitting TRBD1. This TCR derives from a human donor in good health (CMV status not recorded). Some clones in this sample may be carry-over from other donors' samples. Material for sequencing was CD8+ T cells from PBMCs. CDR3 in DNA: TGTGCCAGCAGCTTGGAAGGGACAGCCCGCGGCCAGTACTTC. Translation gives CASSLEGTARGQYF.